One and the same sample provided the 21 T cell receptor beta chains below, sequenced in a study of blood T cell repertoires in COVID-19. Produced via immunoSEQ multiplex PCR; TCRdb's table is partial and in-frame only. Among some 220,000 clones, approximately 85% were seen once, and the ten largest hold roughly 5.3%. The sequenced sample was peripheral blood. The source of these receptors is a man in his forties or fifties with COVID-19, enrolled during active disease.

V is TRBV5-5 and J is TRBJ2-5; tentative D call: TRBD1 (6 bases). In germline, CDR1 is SGHKS, CDR2 YYEKEE (reference sequence). Trimming left V 4 bases short and J 0 bases short, with 10 bases between. The CDR3 length is 14 residues. In DNA, the CDR3 is TGTGCCAGCAGCAAGGGACAAAACCAAGAGACCCAGTACTTC. This translates into CASSKGQNQETQYF.

The rearrangement links TRBV29-1 to TRBJ2-3, with 15 bases identical to TRBD2. Unmatched junction bases numbered 5, after V lost 4 bases and J lost 9 bases. CDR1 and CDR2 from the germline V gene are SQVTM and ANQGSEA. The CDR3 sequence is 14 residues long. As DNA, the CDR3 is TGCAGCGTTGTCCCCGGGACTAGCGGGGGGACGCAGTATTTT. Translation gives CSVVPGTSGGTQYF.

The chain recombines TRBV4-1 with TRBJ2-5; perhaps TRBD2 as D (5 bases). Germline lookup yields CDR1 MGHRA and CDR2 YSYEKL. This CDR3 contains 15 residues. Trimming shortened V by 0 bases and J by 5 bases, and 13 bases separated the two germline ends. This CDR3 reads CASSQDGSDWETQYF. CDR3 bases: TGCGCCAGCAGCCAAGATGGGTCGGACTGGGAGACCCAGTACTTC.

The sample holds a few counts of this clone. The chain has TRBV3-1 (or the pseudogene TRBV3-2) and TRBJ1-1, with D unresolved. The germline gives CDR1 LGHDT, CDR2 YNNKEL (reference sequence). The ends were cut back, 4 bases at V and 8 bases at J, with 11 bases in the middle. The CDR3 spans 12 residues. The CDR3 loop reads CASSLTDKEAFF. The CDR3, as DNA: TGTGCCAGCAGCCTTACAGACAAAGAAGCTTTCTTT.

This clone was recorded once. The CDR3 protein is CASSQSAPGQPQHF. In DNA, the CDR3 is TGTGCCAGCTCACAGTCAGCCCCGGGGCAGCCCCAGCATTTT. The rearrangement links TRBV18 to TRBJ1-5, with D uncertain. The V end was cut by 4 bases, the J end by 7 bases, with 14 bases between. Germline V gene lookup returns CDR1 KGHSH and CDR2 LQKENI. The CDR3 loop spans 14 amino acids.

There are a few counts of this clone. V gene TRBV27 combines with J gene TRBJ1-2; 9 positions match TRBD1. The length of the CDR3 is 16 residues. Germline V lookup: CDR1 MNHEY, CDR2 SMNVEV (reference sequence). Trimming removed 2 bases from V and 4 bases from J; junction bases left unmatched: 8. The DNA of the CDR3 is TGTGCCAGCAGTTTACGAGGGACAGGGAGGATCTATGGCTACACCTTC. As protein: CASSLRGTGRIYGYTF.

The gene calls are TRBV5-4 and TRBJ2-5, with 15 bases fitting TRBD2. The CDR3 sequence is 16 residues long. Germline CDR1 reads SGHNT; CDR2 reads YYREEE (reference sequence). The junction had 6 bases not matched to a gene; V was cut back by 4 bases and J by 5 bases. The CDR3 region has the DNA TGTGCCAGCAGCCCCGGACTAGCGGGGGGGACGGAGACCCAGTACTTC. This gives the protein CASSPGLAGGTETQYF.

This clone was seen only once. V and J are TRBV6-5 and TRBJ2-5, with 10 bases that match TRBD2. V was pared by 6 bases and J by 1 base, with 5 bases of the junction left unmatched. The CDR3 is made up of 15 amino acids. From germline, CDR1 is MNHEY and CDR2 SVGAGI. The CDR3 sequence: CASRATSGVQETQYF. CDR3 in DNA: TGTGCCAGCAGAGCCACTAGCGGGGTCCAAGAGACCCAGTACTTC.

This chain uses TRBV3-1 (or the pseudogene TRBV3-2) with TRBJ1-3, with 7 bases matching TRBD1. This CDR3 contains 15 residues. With 3 bases clipped from V and 1 base from J, the junction kept 3 bases outside the gene matches. Germline CDR1 and CDR2: LGHDT and YNNKEL (reference sequence). CDR3 residues: CASSQTGISGNTIYF. The DNA for the CDR3 is TGTGCCAGCAGCCAGACAGGGATTTCTGGAAACACCATATATTTT.

V is TRBV30 and J is TRBJ2-7; a weak D match, TRBD1 (6 bases). Trimming pared 4 bases from V and 0 bases from J, leaving 13 bases between. The CDR3 is made up of 14 amino acids. CDR1 is GTSNPN and CDR2 is SVGIG in the germline V gene (reference sequence). The CDR3 nucleotides read TGTGCCTGGACCGGGACAAGGGGCTCCTACGAGCAGTACTTC. It translates to CAWTGTRGSYEQYF.

The gene calls are TRBV6-5 and TRBJ1-5, with D maybe TRBD1 (6 bases). CDR3 size: 15 residues. Trimming took off 10 bases at V and 5 bases at J, with 21 bases between the two ends. In germline, CDR1 is MNHEY, CDR2 SVGAGI. The CDR3 coding sequence is TGTGCCATCGCACCCCGAACAGGGTTCCATCAGCCCCAGCATTTT. The encoded protein is CAIAPRTGFHQPQHF.

CDR3: CASSNDKYTEAFF. The CDR3 DNA reads TGTGCCAGCAGCAACGACAAATACACTGAAGCTTTCTTT. V and J are TRBV3-1 (or the pseudogene TRBV3-2) and TRBJ1-1; D is ambiguous. Germline V lookup: CDR1 LGHDT, CDR2 YNNKEL (reference sequence). This CDR3 has 13 amino acids. Trimming removed 5 bases from V and 3 bases from J, with 10 bases in between.

The chain employs TRBV5-1 and TRBJ2-3; D is perhaps TRBD2 (6 bases). V was pared by 0 bases and J by 6 bases, with 14 bases between. The germline CDR1 and CDR2 sequences are SGHRS and YFSETQ. The CDR3 contains 15 residues. CDR3 amino acids: CASSLGASAGDTQYF. The DNA for the CDR3 is TGCGCCAGCAGCTTGGGGGCTAGCGCGGGGGATACGCAGTATTTT.

A single count supports this clone. CDR3 loop: CASSYSYDTGELFF. CDR3 coding DNA: TGTGCCAGCAGTTACAGCTACGACACCGGGGAGCTGTTTTTT. The genes are TRBV6-6 and TRBJ2-2; D is unclear. The CDR3 has 14 residues. The V gene lost 2 bases and the J gene lost 3 bases, with 7 bases spanning the gap. Germline V CDR1 and CDR2: MNHNY, SVGAGI (reference sequence).

This sequence joins TRBV28 and TRBJ1-3; D may be TRBD1 (5 bases). V was trimmed by 6 bases and J by 8 bases, leaving 14 bases between them. In germline, CDR1 is MDHEN, CDR2 SYDVKM. The CDR3 is made up of 13 amino acids. The CDR3 is CASRTPGEDTIYF. CDR3 nucleotide sequence: TGTGCCAGCAGAACCCCGGGGGAGGACACCATATATTTT.

This rearrangement joins TRBV6-6 to TRBJ1-5; D unclear. Germline V gene sequence: CDR1 MNHNY, CDR2 SVGAGI (reference sequence). V lost 2 bases, J lost 5 bases, and 4 bases lay in between. The CDR3 sequence is 12 residues long. CDR3 protein: CASSYQDQPQHF. The DNA of the CDR3 is TGTGCCAGCAGTTACCAGGATCAGCCCCAGCATTTT.

This chain connects TRBV6-1 to TRBJ2-7, with unresolved D. The V gene's germline CDR1 is MNHNS and CDR2 SASEGT. Trimming took 4 bases from V and 4 from J, leaving 20 bases between them. This CDR3 comprises 16 residues. The CDR3 protein is CASSGAAPDLWYEQYF. The CDR3 DNA follows: TGTGCCAGCAGTGGGGCAGCCCCAGACCTGTGGTACGAGCAGTACTTC.

The gene calls are TRBV3-1 (or the pseudogene TRBV3-2) and TRBJ1-5; 8 nucleotides line up with TRBD1. The CDR3 loop spans 16 amino acids. The ends lost 2 bases at V and 6 bases at J; junction bases unmatched: 9. The germline V gene has CDR1 LGHDT and CDR2 YNNKEL (reference sequence). CDR3 coding DNA: TGTGCCAGCAGCCAAACAAACAGGGGGTTGGCTCAGCCCCAGCATTTT. Translating it yields CASSQTNRGLAQPQHF.

Turning to this clone: Distinct nucleotide sequences in the sample also encode this CDR3. The V gene is TRBV10-3, the J gene TRBJ1-3; D is uncertain. Germline CDR1 ENHRY, CDR2 SYGVKD. The germline V and J ends were trimmed by 0 bases and 4 bases, with 4 bases remaining between them. The CDR3 extends over 13 amino acids. The CDR3: CAISESGGNTIYF. The CDR3 DNA is TGTGCCATCAGTGAGTCCGGGGGAAACACCATATATTTT.

The chain is built from TRBV19 and TRBJ2-2; D is possibly TRBD1 (6 bases). Deletions cut 1 base from V and 5 bases from J, with 11 bases between. From germline, CDR1 is LNHDA and CDR2 SQIVND (reference sequence). This CDR3 has 15 amino acids. The CDR3 region has the DNA TGTGCCAGTAGTATAGTTCTACAGGGAACCGGGGAGCTGTTTTTT. Amino acid sequence: CASSIVLQGTGELFF.

The sample holds one count of this clone. The chain combines TRBV3-1 (or the pseudogene TRBV3-2) with TRBJ1-2, with D possibly TRBD1 on 5 matching bases. Germline CDR1 is LGHDT and CDR2 is YNNKEL (reference sequence). The CDR3 covers 19 residues. V was cut by 4 bases and J by 4 bases, with 28 bases left in between. CDR3 in DNA: TGTGCCAGCAGCCGCTCCGGAGGGCAGGGTCCCGTGGGTAGCTATGGCTACACCTTC. As protein: CASSRSGGQGPVGSYGYTF.